These 27 T cell receptor beta chains were sequenced from one sample in a study of blood T cell repertoires in COVID-19. TCRdb keeps only in-frame clones here, not all; method: immunoSEQ multiplex PCR. The sample records 180,000 or so clones, approximately 86% being singletons. Sequencing was performed on peripheral blood. The receptors were sampled from a man between 60 and 75 years old with acute or convalescent COVID-19.

The J gene is TRBJ1-5, the V gene TRBV6-5, with 7 bases aligning to TRBD1. CDR3 size: 13 residues. The ends lost 8 bases at V and 6 bases at J; junction bases unmatched: 7. The germline V gene encodes CDR1 MNHEY and CDR2 SVGAGI. The CDR3 DNA sequence: TGTGCCAGCCGACAGGGAAGTGGTCAGCCCCAGCATTTT. Its translation is CASRQGSGQPQHF.

CDR3 in amino acids: CATSPRRQETQYF. CDR3 in DNA: TGTGCCACCAGCCCCCGGAGGCAAGAGACCCAGTACTTC. This rearrangement joins TRBV15 to TRBJ2-5; D perhaps matches TRBD2 (5 bases). Germline V gene sequence: CDR1 LNHNV, CDR2 YYDKDF (reference sequence). The CDR3 contains 13 residues. Trimming cost V 5 bases and J 2 bases, with 9 bases left between them.

A remark on this clone: A read error may produce the germline difference seen at one junction end. The chain joins TRBV18 to TRBJ1-5; TRBD1 might be the D (5 bases). The CDR3 runs to 12 residues. CDR1 and CDR2 from the germline V gene are KGHSH and LQKENI. CDR3 protein: CASSSPLGAQHF. CDR3 in DNA: TGTGCCAGCTCATCACCATTAGGGGCCCAGCATTTT. The complete variable domain, with remaining parts taken from reference TRBV18 and TRBJ1-5, reads NAGVMQNPRHLVRRRGQEARLRCSPMKGHSHVYWYRQLPEEGLKFMVYLQKENIIDESGMPKERFSAEFPKEGPSILRIQQVVRGDSAAYFCASSSPLGAQHFGDGTRLSIL.

This rearrangement joins TRBV7-8 to TRBJ1-1, with D maybe TRBD1 (6 bases). Germline CDR1 and CDR2: SGHVS and FQNEAQ. Trimming shortened V by 5 bases and J by 3 bases, and 16 bases separated the two germline ends. The CDR3 sequence is 15 residues long. The CDR3 here is CASSPRGGQDTEAFF. The CDR3 DNA sequence: TGTGCCAGCAGCCCTCGGGGGGGGCAGGACACTGAAGCTTTCTTT.

This rearrangement joins TRBV6-5 to TRBJ1-6, with D possibly matching TRBD1 (6 bases). This CDR3 has 15 residues. Germline lookup yields CDR1 MNHEY and CDR2 SVGAGI. The V and J ends lost 4 bases and 2 bases respectively, with 9 bases between them. CDR3 nucleotides: TGTGCCAGCAGTTCCTCAGGGGCCTATAATTCACCCCTCCACTTT. It codes for CASSSSGAYNSPLHF.

The chain joins TRBV5-1 to TRBJ2-5; 11 nucleotides match TRBD2. Germline CDR1 SGHRS, CDR2 YFSETQ. This CDR3 has 16 residues. V lost 0 bases, J lost 4 bases, and 5 bases stayed unmatched. The CDR3 sequence: CASSLARLAGRETQYF. The CDR3 DNA follows: TGCGCCAGCAGCTTGGCACGACTAGCGGGAAGAGAGACCCAGTACTTC.

This clone was counted a few times. This sequence joins TRBV7-2 and TRBJ2-7, with 8 bases lining up with TRBD1. The CDR3 loop spans 15 amino acids. Germline loops: CDR1 SGHTA, CDR2 FQGNSA. With V trimmed by 3 bases and J by 3 bases, 7 bases remained unmatched. The CDR3 nucleotides read TGTGCCAGCAGCTTCCAGGCAGGGGGCAACTACGAGCAGTACTTC. Translation: CASSFQAGGNYEQYF.

This clone came up once. The chain has TRBV18 and TRBJ2-7, with TRBD2 matching over 9 bases. CDR3 length: 14 residues. CDR1 is KGHSH, CDR2 LQKENI, per germline. V lost 6 bases, J lost 3 bases, and 6 bases stayed unmatched. In DNA form, the CDR3 reads TGTGCCAGCTCGGCGGGAGGGAAGTACTACGAGCAGTACTTC. Encoded protein: CASSAGGKYYEQYF.

The V and J genes are TRBV6-6 and TRBJ1-2; 7 nucleotides match TRBD1. Germline loops: CDR1 MNHNY, CDR2 SVGAGI (reference sequence). V gave up 9 bases and J gave up 2 bases; unmatched junction bases: 3. The CDR3 length is 12 residues. CDR3 coding DNA: TGTGCCAGTCAACAGGGGAACTATGGCTACACCTTC. This translates into CASQQGNYGYTF.

This clone was picked up a small number of times. The chain has TRBV7-3 and TRBJ2-2; 8 bases map to TRBD2. Trimming removed 5 bases from V and 2 bases from J; junction bases left unmatched: 7. The CDR3 loop spans 16 amino acids. Germline V gene sequence: CDR1 SGHTA, CDR2 FQGTGA. CDR3 coding DNA: TGTGCCAGCAGCCCCCGACTAGCGAGTAACACCGGGGAGCTGTTTTTT. Amino acid sequence: CASSPRLASNTGELFF.

V usage is TRBV27 and J usage is TRBJ1-5, with D possibly being TRBD1 (6 bases). V was pared by 7 bases and J by 6 bases, with 16 bases between. The germline gives CDR1 MNHEY, CDR2 SMNVEV (reference sequence). The CDR3 is 14 amino acids. The CDR3 DNA is TGTGCCAGCAATCCGATCGGGGGGGCTCAGCCCCAGCATTTT. Amino acids: CASNPIGGAQPQHF.

V and J are TRBV15 and TRBJ2-1, with a weak D call TRBD2 (6 bases). Germline assignment: CDR1 LNHNV and CDR2 YYDKDF (reference sequence). V shed 5 bases and J shed 7 bases, with 12 bases lying between them. The length of the CDR3 is 13 residues. In nucleotides, the CDR3 is TGTGCCACCAGCCGCGGGACTGAAAATGAGCAGTTCTTC. Its protein product is CATSRGTENEQFF.

The chain joins TRBV7-8 to TRBJ2-1, with D tentatively TRBD2 (6 bases). Germline V lookup: CDR1 SGHVS, CDR2 FQNEAQ. CDR3 length: 16 residues. Trimming left V 2 bases short and J 8 bases short, with 19 bases between. Here the CDR3 DNA reads TGTGCCAGCAGCTTACCCCCCCTGACTAGTGTCGATGAGCAGTTCTTC. It translates to CASSLPPLTSVDEQFF.

V gene TRBV24-1 combines with J gene TRBJ2-5; the D gene is possibly TRBD1 (6 bases). The V end lost 9 bases, the J end lost 0 bases, and 19 bases lay between the germline ends. Germline V gives CDR1 KGHDR, CDR2 SFDVKD. This CDR3 contains 16 residues. CDR3 in DNA: TGTGCCACCGGAGTTTACGACAGGTGGTACCAAGAGACCCAGTACTTC. Protein sequence: CATGVYDRWYQETQYF.

The J gene is TRBJ2-5, the V gene TRBV20-1; D ambiguous. The CDR3 has 11 amino acids. Germline V lookup: CDR1 DFQATT, CDR2 SNEGSKA (reference sequence). V dropped 5 bases and J dropped 3 bases, with 7 bases sitting between them. The DNA for the CDR3 is TGCAGTGCTTTCCCAGAAGAGACCCAGTACTTC. The encoded protein is CSAFPEETQYF.

V is TRBV28 and J is TRBJ2-5; TRBD2 might be the D (5 bases). CDR1 is MDHEN and CDR2 is SYDVKM in the germline V gene. The CDR3 runs to 12 residues. Trimming shortened V by 3 bases and J by 3 bases, and 5 bases separated the two germline ends. DNA for the CDR3: TGTGCCAGCAGTTTCGGGGAAGAGACCCAGTACTTC. Translating it yields CASSFGEETQYF.

The chain carries TRBV3-1 (or the pseudogene TRBV3-2) and TRBJ2-4; TRBD2 matches at 7 bases. The CDR3 is 17 residues long. Germline V gives CDR1 LGHDT, CDR2 YNNKEL (reference sequence). V was pared by 3 bases and J by 3 bases, with 11 bases of the junction left unmatched. The CDR3 loop is CASSQTSRSIGKNIQYF. The CDR3 bases are TGTGCCAGCAGCCAGACTAGCCGAAGTATTGGCAAAAACATTCAGTACTTC.

This chain links TRBV19 with TRBJ2-3; D gene ambiguous. Deletions cut 5 bases from V and 0 bases from J, with 6 bases between. The length of the CDR3 is 13 residues. From germline, CDR1 is LNHDA and CDR2 SQIVND (reference sequence). Here the CDR3 DNA reads TGTGCCAGTAGTGGGCAGAGCACAGATACGCAGTATTTT. Translation gives CASSGQSTDTQYF.

The gene calls are TRBV10-2 and TRBJ1-1; 9 positions agree with TRBD1. Trimming removed 8 bases from V and 2 bases from J; junction bases left unmatched: 6. CDR1 and CDR2 from the germline V gene are WSHSY and SAAADI. The CDR3 contains 14 residues. CDR3 in amino acids: CASRQGGRNTEAFF. The CDR3 DNA reads as TGCGCCAGCCGACAGGGGGGGAGAAACACTGAAGCTTTCTTT.

The chain is built from TRBV5-4 and TRBJ1-2; D gene unclear. The CDR3 loop spans 14 amino acids. Trimming removed 0 bases from V and 7 bases from J, with 13 bases in between. Per the germline V gene, CDR1 is SGHNT and CDR2 is YYREEE (reference sequence). The CDR3 here is CASSLATSEGGYTF. The CDR3 DNA reads as TGTGCCAGCAGCTTGGCTACGAGTGAGGGTGGCTACACCTTC.

This chain links TRBV11-2 with TRBJ1-6; TRBD1 aligns across 8 bases. Germline trimming cut 5 bases from V and 10 bases from J; bases unmatched to any gene: 4. The CDR3 loop spans 13 amino acids. CDR1 is SGHAT and CDR2 is FQNNGV in the germline V gene. The CDR3 coding sequence is TGTGCCAGCAGCCAGGGGGCGGGGTCACCCCTCCACTTT. Protein sequence: CASSQGAGSPLHF.

The chain has TRBV20-1 and TRBJ1-5; no clear D. The CDR3 has 13 residues. The germline CDR1 and CDR2 sequences are DFQATT and SNEGSKA (reference sequence). Deletions cut 3 bases from V and 5 bases from J, with 11 bases between. CDR3 loop: CSASMGRDQPQHF. Here the CDR3 DNA reads TGCAGTGCTAGTATGGGGAGGGATCAGCCCCAGCATTTT.

This clone was picked up a small number of times. The gene calls are TRBV5-1 and TRBJ2-7, with 10 bases aligning to TRBD2. Trimming removed 3 bases from V and 0 bases from J; junction bases left unmatched: 6. Germline V gives CDR1 SGHRS, CDR2 YFSETQ. The CDR3 is made up of 16 amino acids. The CDR3 DNA reads as TGCGCCAGCAGCTGGAACCTAGCGGGGGCCTCCTACGAGCAGTACTTC. This codes for CASSWNLAGASYEQYF.

The V and J genes are TRBV28 and TRBJ2-1; 14 nucleotides align to TRBD2. V was clipped by 5 bases and J by 7 bases; unmatched bases: 13. The CDR3 runs 18 residues. The germline gives CDR1 MDHEN, CDR2 SYDVKM. The CDR3, as DNA: TGTGCCAGCAGTCCTGATAGGACTAGCGGGAGGCCCGCGAATGAGCAGTTCTTC. Protein sequence: CASSPDRTSGRPANEQFF.

The rearrangement links TRBV18 to TRBJ1-4; the match to TRBD1 covers 7 bases. In germline, CDR1 is KGHSH, CDR2 LQKENI. This CDR3 has 13 residues. The junction had 6 bases not matched to a gene; V was cut back by 6 bases and J by 8 bases. This CDR3 is CASSGGQQEKLFF. DNA for the CDR3: TGTGCCAGCTCCGGGGGACAGCAGGAAAAACTGTTTTTT.

This CDR3 reads CASSRAGGSTTNEKLFF. The CDR3 region has the DNA TGTGCCAGCAGCCGAGCGGGGGGGAGTACAACTAATGAAAAACTGTTTTTT. The chain links TRBV11-2 to TRBJ1-4; perhaps TRBD1 as D (5 bases). V was pared by 5 bases and J by 0 bases, with 16 bases between. This CDR3 is 17 amino acids long. Germline loops: CDR1 SGHAT, CDR2 FQNNGV.

V gene TRBV6-1 combines with J gene TRBJ2-1; TRBD1 matches 10 bases. Trimming at V came to 2 bases and at J to 4 bases, leaving 5 bases not matched to a gene. Germline loops: CDR1 MNHNS, CDR2 SASEGT. There are 16 residues in the CDR3. The CDR3 bases are TGTGCCAGCAGTGAATGGGGGGGACAGGGGTACAATGAGCAGTTCTTC. This encodes CASSEWGGQGYNEQFF.